The rows below give T cell receptor beta chains drawn from one sample of a study of OX40 agonist ivuxolimab in advanced cancers. Sequencing used immunoSEQ multiplex PCR; TCRdb keeps in-frame clones, though not all of them. Of about 59,000 clones detected, over 70% appear once; the ten largest clones hold about 0.36%. Sample: CD4+ or CD8+ T cells sorted from blood, taken in a trial of the OX40 agonist ivuxolimab. Every receptor here comes from an adult with an advanced solid tumor such as melanoma, head and neck, liver or kidney cancer. Both conserved end residues are part of each CDR3. Each record gives: J gene, V gene, D gene, clone size, CDR3 DNA, CDR3 protein. The D gene is left open where the match is weak. Clone size, where shown, is once, few, many, or a class for clones that have expanded.

TRBJ2-7 | TRBV7-2 | TRBD2 | . | TGTGCCAGCAGCTTAGGCGGGGGATCCTACGAGCAGTACTTC | CASSLGGGSYEQYF
TRBJ1-3 | TRBV2 | . | . | TGTGCCAGCAGTGACCCCGGGGGAGTTGGTGGAAACACCATATATTTT | CASSDPGGVGGNTIYF
TRBJ2-3 | TRBV6-5 | . | . | TGTGCCAGCAGTTACACTCCTTATAGCACAGATACGCAGTATTTT | CASSYTPYSTDTQYF
TRBJ1-6 | TRBV5-1 | . | . | TGCGCCAGCAGCTTGGGGGGAGTCTCGAGTTCACCCCTCCACTTT | CASSLGGVSSSPLHF
TRBJ2-3 | TRBV25-1 | . | . | TGTGCCAGCAGTGATGCCAGAAGCACAGATACGCAGTATTTT | CASSDARSTDTQYF
TRBJ2-1 | TRBV6-5 | . | few | TGTGCCAGCAGCGGCCGGGGCTACAATGAGCAGTTCTTC | CASSGRGYNEQFF
TRBJ1-6 | TRBV6-5 | . | few | TGTGCCAGCAGGAGCGAGGGAGATTCACCCCTCCACTTT | CASRSEGDSPLHF
TRBJ2-2 | TRBV4-1 | . | . | TGCGCCAGCAGCATCGGGGGGCTTCTAACTAGCTCGGCCGGGGAGCTGTTTTTT | CASSIGGLLTSSAGELFF
TRBJ2-7 | TRBV5-4 | TRBD1 | . | TGTGCCAGCAGCTCCGGGACAGGGGGGGACGAGCAGTACTTC | CASSSGTGGDEQYF
TRBJ1-5 | TRBV6-1 | . | . | TGTGCCAGCACCGGGAAAAATCAGCCCCAGCATTTT | CASTGKNQPQHF
TRBJ1-5 | TRBV7-9 | TRBD1 | once | TGTGCCAGCAGCCCGGGACAGGGGGTCGTTCAGCCCCAGCATTTT | CASSPGQGVVQPQHF
TRBJ2-5 | TRBV4-1 | . | . | TGCGCCAGCAGCCAAGATCCCCCAGGGGCTGAGACCCAGTACTTC | CASSQDPPGAETQYF
TRBJ2-7 | TRBV5-4 | . | . | TGTGCCAGCAGATTGAGTTCCATCGGTGCCTACGAGCAGTACTTC | CASRLSSIGAYEQYF
TRBJ2-1 | TRBV2 | TRBD2 | . | TGTGCCAGCAGTCCCAGACTAGCGGCTTACAATGAGCAGTTCTTC | CASSPRLAAYNEQFF
TRBJ1-3 | TRBV5-1 | TRBD1 | few | TGCGCCAGCAGCTCGGAGGGACAGGGAAACACCATATATTTT | CASSSEGQGNTIYF
TRBJ1-1 | TRBV2 | . | . | TGTGCCAGCAGTGAACGTTTTCTTTGGCCCCGGCTGTTT | CASSERFLWPRLF
TRBJ2-1 | TRBV15 | . | once | TGTGCCACCAGCAGAGATTCGTCCGGGAGTAGCTACAATGAGCAGTTCTTC | CATSRDSSGSSYNEQFF
TRBJ1-2 | TRBV6-1 | . | . | TGTGCCAGCAGTAAGAACTATGGCTACACCTTC | CASSKNYGYTF
TRBJ2-1 | TRBV10-3 | TRBD2 | . | TGTGCCATCAGTGGGGGCGGACTAGCGGGAGTTGAGCAGTTCTTC | CAISGGGLAGVEQFF
TRBJ2-7 | TRBV6-6 | TRBD1 | . | TGTGCCAGCAGAGACAGGGGGGTAGTCTACGAGCAGTACTTC | CASRDRGVVYEQYF
TRBJ1-4 | TRBV4-3 | . | . | TGCGCCAGCAGCCAAGATGGCGTCAGCTTCGGGTACTCAACTAATGAAAAACTGTTTTTT | CASSQDGVSFGYSTNEKLFF
TRBJ2-5 | TRBV4-1 | TRBD2 | . | TGCGCCAGCAGCCATGTATCGAGCGGGAGGGCCGGAGAGACCCAGTACTTC | CASSHVSSGRAGETQYF
TRBJ1-4 | TRBV4-1 | . | . | TGCGCCAGCAGCCAAGGACCTAATGAAAAACTGTTTTTT | CASSQGPNEKLFF
TRBJ2-7 | TRBV6-6 | . | . | TGTGCCAGCAGCCTACCCTCGGGCACGTACCTCTACGAGCAGTACTTC | CASSLPSGTYLYEQYF
TRBJ2-7 | TRBV2 | TRBD2 | . | TGTGCCAGCAGTGAGACTCCGATAGCGGGATTTTCCTACGAGCAGTACTTC | CASSETPIAGFSYEQYF
TRBJ2-3 | TRBV7-9 | TRBD1 | . | TGTGCCAGCAGCAGCCGGACAGGGGGCACAGATACGCAGTATTTT | CASSSRTGGTDTQYF
TRBJ1-5 | TRBV18 | . | once | TGTGCCAGCTCAAGATACAGGGAAGAGCAACCCCAGCATTTT | CASSRYREEQPQHF
TRBJ2-1 | TRBV27 | TRBD1 | . | TGTGCCAGCAGAAGGGACAGGGTCTACAATGAGCAGTTCTTC | CASRRDRVYNEQFF
TRBJ1-2 | TRBV6-6 | TRBD1 | . | TGTGCCAGCAGTTCCTGGACAGGGTGGAGGGATGGCTACACCTTC | CASSSWTGWRDGYTF